This TCR beta chain was identified in a study of CD8+ T cells in alopecia areata. Study results and limitations: Lesional tissue from the scalp (especially in alopecia totalis/universalis) showed higher clonality than normal scalp.

The CDR3 totals 12 residues. V lost 4 bases to trimming and J lost 6 bases; unmatched junction nucleotides: 2. CDR1 and CDR2 (germline): SQVTM, ANQGSEA. Sequencing relied on a cDNA template that was reverse transcribed from extracted RNA. The method was immunoSEQ multiplex PCR; TCRdb's version includes in-frame clones alone and lacks a portion of them. This table holds about 200,000 clones, about 56% found once. Sorted populations comprised CD4+ and CD8+ T cells obtained from PBMCs. A remark on this clone: Its cognate antigen is unknown.

This receptor was obtained from a human donor in good health. This sequence joins TRBV29-1 and TRBJ2-2; 7 bases map to TRBD1. The sequenced sample was CD8+ T cells sorted from blood. CDR3: CSVAGQAGELFF. The CDR3 DNA sequence: TGCAGCGTTGCTGGACAGGCCGGGGAGCTGTTTTTT.